Listed below are T cell receptor beta chains from one sample, sequenced in a study of CD8 T cells in ankylosing spondylitis. TCRdb recomputed calls from the 5' RACE reads with MiXCR, one row per CDR3 protein. The table shows about 8,600 distinct CDR3 sequences, with 3% to 5% occurring only once. The specimen sequenced was blood, either unsorted or a sorted T cell fraction (not recorded which). Every receptor here comes from a female donor with ankylosing spondylitis or in good health (not recorded which). CDR3s include the opening cysteine and the closing phenylalanine or tryptophan. The D gene is left open where the match is weak. Only some rows state a clone size, as once, few, many or a class for expanded clones.

d_call	v_call	clone_size	j_call	cdr3_nt	cdr3_aa
TRBD2	TRBV9	few	TRBJ2-5	TGTGCCAGCAGCGGACACACTAGCGGGGGACCTCGTTTCCAAGAGACCCAGTACTTC	CASSGHTSGGPRFQETQYF
TRBD2	TRBV9	many	TRBJ2-5	TGTGCCAGCAGCTCCCGGACTAGCGGGGTCGCAGAGACCCAGTACTTC	CASSSRTSGVAETQYF
TRBD1	TRBV9	many	TRBJ2-5	TGTGCCAGCAGCGTAGAGGGTGACAGGGGAGAAGAGACCCAGTACTTC	CASSVEGDRGEETQYF
TRBD2	TRBV9	few	TRBJ2-2	TGTGCCAGCAGCGTCAAGGCGAGCGGGGGCCACACCGGGGAGCTGTTTTTT	CASSVKASGGHTGELFF
NA	TRBV9	many	TRBJ2-2	TGTGCCAGCAGCCCCGGGGGAAAGGGACCCGGGGAGCTGTTTTTT	CASSPGGKGPGELFF
NA	TRBV9	many	TRBJ2-1	TGTGCCAGCAGCGAATCCTACAATGAGCAGTTCTTC	CASSESYNEQFF
TRBD2	TRBV9	medium-sized	TRBJ2-7	TGTGCCAGCAGCGTTAGCGGGGGGTGGAGCGAGCAGTACTTC	CASSVSGGWSEQYF
NA	TRBV9	many	TRBJ2-3	TGTGCCAGCAGCGTAGGGGGGATCACAGATACGCAGTATTTT	CASSVGGITDTQYF
NA	TRBV21-1	NA	TRBJ2-1	TGTGCCAGCAGCACCCCGACAGGGGGTTCCTACAATGAGCAGTTCTTC	CASSTPTGGSYNEQFF
NA	TRBV23-1	once	TRBJ2-5	TGCGCCAGCAGGACTAACAGGGCACGTATGAAAGAGACCCAGTACTTC	CASRTNRARMKETQYF
NA	TRBV9	NA	TRBJ2-7	TGTGCCAGCAGCGAGGACCATATCTCCTACGAGCAGTACTTC	CASSEDHISYEQYF
NA	TRBV9	NA	TRBJ1-1	TGTGCCAGCAACGTAGGACTTGGGTCGACCACTGAAGCTTTCTTT	CASNVGLGSTTEAFF
NA	TRBV9	many	TRBJ1-1	TGTGCCAGCAGCGTAGAAGGAGCAGGAACTGAAGCTTTCTTT	CASSVEGAGTEAFF
NA	TRBV9	NA	TRBJ1-2	TGTGCCAGCAGCGAGGACGGAGAAGTAGGCTACACCTTC	CASSEDGEVGYTF
NA	TRBV9	many	TRBJ1-5	TGTGCCAGCAGCACCACAGGGCTCGCCAATCAGCCCCAGCATTTT	CASSTTGLANQPQHF
NA	TRBV9	many	TRBJ2-3	TGTGCCAGCAGCGCCCCCGGGGGGCTAACGGGTGCAGATACGCAGTATTTT	CASSAPGGLTGADTQYF
NA	TRBV9	medium-sized	TRBJ2-2	TGTGCCAGCAGCCCGGGACGGGCGAACACCGGGGAGCTGTTTTTT	CASSPGRANTGELFF
TRBD1	TRBV9	NA	TRBJ2-7	TGTGCCAGCAGCAGCGCCGGGACAGGGATCTACGAGCAGTACTTC	CASSSAGTGIYEQYF
TRBD2	TRBV9	medium-sized	TRBJ2-7	TGTGCCAGCAGCTTTAGCGGTAGCGGGGGGACCTACGGAGAGCAGTACTTC	CASSFSGSGGTYGEQYF
NA	TRBV9	many	TRBJ1-1	TGTGCCAGCAGCGCTACAGGACTGAACACTGAAGCTTTCTTT	CASSATGLNTEAFF
TRBD1	TRBV9	medium-sized	TRBJ1-1	TGTGCCAGCAGCGGGACAGGGGTGAACACTGAAGCTTTCTTT	CASSGTGVNTEAFF
NA	TRBV9	NA	TRBJ2-2	TGTGCCAGCAGCCCGGGCTACACCGGGGAGCTGTTTTTT	CASSPGYTGELFF
NA	TRBV9	many	TRBJ2-3	TGTGCCAGCAGCGTAGGGTTGAAAGGCACAGATACGCAGTATTTT	CASSVGLKGTDTQYF
TRBD1	TRBV9	many	TRBJ2-3	TGTGCCAGCAGCTTCCCCCAGGGTCCCGAGGTAGACAGGGAAAGGACAGATACGCAGTATTTT	CASSFPQGPEVDRERTDTQYF
TRBD2	TRBV9	many	TRBJ2-1	TGTGCCAGCAGCGGAGGAGGACTAGCGAGTTTCAGTGAGCAGTTCTTC	CASSGGGLASFSEQFF
NA	TRBV9	few	TRBJ2-7	TGTGCCAGCAGCGGGGGGACGGCGGGGGAGCAGTACTTC	CASSGGTAGEQYF
TRBD2	TRBV9	medium-sized	TRBJ2-1	TGTGCCAGCAGCGTAGGAGGCGGGGGTGGCTCCTACAATGAGCAGTTCTTC	CASSVGGGGGSYNEQFF
TRBD1	TRBV9	many	TRBJ1-6	TGTGCCAGCAGCCCAACCTCCGGACAGGCCGGGTATTCACCCCTCCACTTT	CASSPTSGQAGYSPLHF
NA	TRBV9	many	TRBJ2-6	TGTGCCAGCAGCGTTTGGTCCTCTGGGGCCAACGTCCTGACTTTC	CASSVWSSGANVLTF
TRBD2	TRBV9	many	TRBJ2-5	TGTGCCAGCAGCGGTAGCGGGGGGCACCCTATGGAGACCCAGTACTTC	CASSGSGGHPMETQYF
NA	TRBV9	many	TRBJ2-2	TGTGCCAGCACCACATTTGAGGTCGGGGAGCTGTTTTTT	CASTTFEVGELFF
NA	TRBV9	many	TRBJ1-4	TGTGCCAGCAGCGGGGCGACTAATGAAAAACTGTTTTTT	CASSGATNEKLFF
TRBD2	TRBV9	NA	TRBJ2-3	TGTGCCAGCAGCGTCTTTGGGCGGGGGGGCACAGATACGCAGTATTTT	CASSVFGRGGTDTQYF
TRBD1	TRBV9	many	TRBJ2-2	TGTGCCAGCAGCGTAGAGGACAGGGGGAGTACCGGGGAGCTGTTTTTT	CASSVEDRGSTGELFF
TRBD2	TRBV9	NA	TRBJ2-1	TGTGCCAGCAGCAAACACCCGGGACTAGTGGTAAATGAGCAGTTCTTC	CASSKHPGLVVNEQFF
TRBD2	TRBV9	medium-sized	TRBJ2-3	TGTGCCAGCAGCCAGGGACTAGCGGGGCCTATCCTGTCAGATACGCAGTATTTT	CASSQGLAGPILSDTQYF
TRBD1	TRBV9	NA	TRBJ2-2	TGTGCCAGCAGCGGTTCGGGACAGGGGGCTGGCGGGGAGCTGTTTTTT	CASSGSGQGAGGELFF
TRBD1	TRBV9	many	TRBJ2-3	TGTGCCAGCAAGAGGACCGGGACAGGGGCAGATACGCAGTATTTT	CASKRTGTGADTQYF
TRBD1	TRBV19	many	TRBJ1-1	TGTGCCAGTAAAGACAGGGGGCTGAACACTGAAGCTTTCTTT	CASKDRGLNTEAFF
TRBD1	TRBV9	medium-sized	TRBJ1-2	TGTGCCAGCAGCGGACAGGGTTGGGCTAACTATGGCTACACCTTC	CASSGQGWANYGYTF